Described below is a single TCR beta chain sequence and its context. The target antigen is unknown. TCRdb keeps only in-frame clones here, not all; method: immunoSEQ multiplex PCR. The sample holds about 73,000 clones; around four fifths are singletons and the top ten take more than 2%. The sample originates from a study of OX40 agonist ivuxolimab in advanced cancers. Study-level information: Intravenous ivuxolimab at 0.01 to 10 mg/kg was given to patients every 2 weeks. Partial responses were observed in three patients, of whom one had hepatocellular carcinoma and two had cutaneous melanoma.

The study's findings and limits: There were, on average, more expanded clones in CD8+ T cells than in CD4+. Undetermined was the antigen specificity of the expanded peripheral T cells.

This CDR3 has 16 residues. The V end lost 10 bases, the J end lost 6 bases, and 25 bases lay between the germline ends. Germline V gene data show CDR1 as KGHSH and CDR2 as LQKENI. This TCR was recovered from an adult with an advanced solid tumor such as melanoma, head and neck, liver or kidney cancer. The genes are TRBV18 and TRBJ1-5; maybe TRBD1 (5 bases). The sample consisted of CD4+ or CD8+ T cells sorted from blood, taken in a trial of the OX40 agonist ivuxolimab. CDR3 in DNA: TGTGCCACCCCCAGGGTAGGATCCGCGTTGGGTCAGCCCCAGCATTTT. Amino acid sequence: CATPRVGSALGQPQHF.